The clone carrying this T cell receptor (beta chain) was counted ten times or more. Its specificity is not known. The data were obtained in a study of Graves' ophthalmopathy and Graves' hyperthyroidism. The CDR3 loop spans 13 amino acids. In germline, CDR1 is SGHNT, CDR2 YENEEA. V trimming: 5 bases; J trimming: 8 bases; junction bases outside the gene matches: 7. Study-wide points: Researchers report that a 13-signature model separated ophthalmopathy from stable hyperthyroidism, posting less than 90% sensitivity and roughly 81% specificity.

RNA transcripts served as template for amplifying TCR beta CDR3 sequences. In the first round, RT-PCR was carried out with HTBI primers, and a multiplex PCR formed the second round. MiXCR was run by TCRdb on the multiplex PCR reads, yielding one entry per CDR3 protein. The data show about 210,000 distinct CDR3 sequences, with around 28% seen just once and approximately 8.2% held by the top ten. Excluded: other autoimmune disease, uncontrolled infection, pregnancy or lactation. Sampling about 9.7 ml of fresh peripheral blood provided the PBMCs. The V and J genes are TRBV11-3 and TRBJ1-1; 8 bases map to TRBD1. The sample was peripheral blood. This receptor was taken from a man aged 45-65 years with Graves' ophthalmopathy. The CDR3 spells CASSPRTGQEAFF. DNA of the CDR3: TGTGCCAGCAGCCCAAGGACAGGGCAAGAAGCTTTCTTT.